Included here is one TCR beta chain sequence, with context. The data derive from a study of blood T cell repertoires in COVID-19. Across the whole study: What the recovered Cohort 3 donors had was two negative PCRs, clearance, or symptom resolution.

Original processing methods: Estimates of nucleated cell counts were drawn from the amplification of reference gene primers. This table comes from immunoSEQ multiplex PCR, and its TCRdb copy is limited to in-frame clones, with some not included. From that table come the V and J calls and clone size; the DNA was used to work out D and trimming. The sample contains a few hundred thousand clones, around 87% of which appear only once. Assignment of participants to cohorts was predicated upon participant-reported clinical history. V gave up 3 bases and J gave up 0 bases, with 15 bases separating them. CDR3 length: 17 amino acids. Per the germline V gene, CDR1 is MNHNS and CDR2 is SASEGT.

This chain links TRBV6-1 with TRBJ1-3; no clear D. Sequencing was carried out using PBMCs or T cells enriched from blood (not recorded which). The receptor comes from a man in his forties or fifties in a cohort exposed to, infected with or recovered from COVID-19 (not recorded which). For the CDR3, the DNA is TGTGCCAGCAGTGAGGGTGCCCGCGGGTTCTCTGGAAACACCATATATTTT. As protein: CASSEGARGFSGNTIYF.